This T cell receptor (beta chain) was sequenced in a study of Ad26.COV2.S vaccination and SARS-CoV-2 variants. Overall study findings and caveats: Vaccine recipients showed a spike-specific TCR breadth that was higher than in placebo recipients. Reports say spike-specific CD8+ and CD4+ T cell responses covered substantial breadth after vaccination.

A word on this clone: Its matching antigen is unknown.

Trimming removed 3 bases from V and 1 base from J, with 9 bases in between. Per the germline V gene, CDR1 is SNHLY and CDR2 is FYNNEI. The CDR3 length is 14 residues. TCRdb's table, derived via immunoSEQ multiplex PCR, lists solely in-frame clones and lacks some. Counted here are under 150,000 clones, around 86% occurring once; the ten biggest clones make up approximately 5%. Specimen: peripheral blood, collected after recovery from COVID-19. V and J are TRBV2 and TRBJ1-2; D is unresolved. This clonotype was sampled from a human donor who had recovered from COVID-19. In DNA, the CDR3 is TGTGCCAGCAGTGAGCAAACAGTTAACTATGGCTACACCTTC. Translating gives CASSEQTVNYGYTF.